Shown below are 6 T cell receptor beta chains from a single sample sequenced in a study of identical twins. TCRdb re-called the 5' RACE reads through MiXCR, storing one row per CDR3 protein. The data contain 600,000 to 800,000 distinct CDR3 sequences, around 20% of them singletons. The same sample was also studied in work on T cells expressing NK-cell markers.

The specimen was PBMCs. The receptors were gathered from a woman between 18 and 30 years old in good health.

This clonotype showed up just a few times. This chain connects TRBV20-1 to TRBJ2-1; D not certain. CDR1 DFQATT and CDR2 SNEGSKA come from the germline V gene (reference sequence). V gave up 1 base and J gave up 6 bases, with 13 bases separating them. CDR3 size: 14 residues. CDR3 nucleotide sequence: TGCAGTGCTAGAGGCCTAGTCTCGTTCAATGAGCAGTTCTTC. Translating gives CSARGLVSFNEQFF.

A few counts support this clonotype. This chain uses TRBV5-1 with TRBJ1-1; 8 bases align to TRBD1. The CDR3 length is 12 residues. Trimming at V came to 3 bases and at J to 10 bases, leaving 5 bases not matched to a gene. Germline CDR1 is SGHRS and CDR2 is YFSETQ. CDR3 sequence: CASSSGQGIAFF. The CDR3 region has the DNA TGCGCCAGCAGCTCCGGACAGGGAATAGCTTTCTTT.

The J gene is TRBJ2-1, the V gene TRBV5-1; 8 bases align to TRBD2. This CDR3 region has 15 residues. With 0 bases clipped from V and 10 bases from J, the junction kept 9 bases outside the gene matches. CDR1 and CDR2 from the germline V gene are SGHRS and YFSETQ. The CDR3 coding sequence is TGCGCCAGCAGCTTGGTGGGACTAGGGGGGCGGGAGCAGTTCTTC. This gives the protein CASSLVGLGGREQFF.

This clonotype was found many times. The chain couples TRBV7-2 to TRBJ1-3; the match to TRBD1 covers 7 bases. This CDR3 contains 17 residues. Germline CDR1 reads SGHTA; CDR2 reads FQGNSA. V shed 2 bases, J shed 4 bases, and the junction held 11 bases outside the gene matches. The CDR3 is CASSLIPDRAPGNTIYF. The CDR3 coding sequence is TGTGCCAGCAGCTTAATCCCCGACAGGGCCCCCGGAAACACCATATATTTT.

The genes are TRBV11-2 and TRBJ2-7; either TRBD1 or TRBD2 may supply D (6 bases each). Germline loops: CDR1 SGHAT, CDR2 FQNNGV. The CDR3 length is 14 residues. V gave up 3 bases and J gave up 5 bases, with 14 bases separating them. The CDR3, as DNA: TGTGCCAGCAGCTTTCGGGGGCCAGGGCACGAGCAGTACTTC. This encodes CASSFRGPGHEQYF. Filled out from reference TRBV11-2 and TRBJ2-7, the complete variable domain reads EAGVAQSPRYKIIEKRQSVAFWCNPISGHATLYWYQQILGQGPKLLIQFQNNGVVDDSQLPKDRFSAERLKGVDSTLKIQPAKLEDSAVYLCASSFRGPGHEQYFGPGTRLTVT.

This clonotype was detected many times. The chain carries TRBV9 and TRBJ2-3, with TRBD1 matching 7 bases. Germline CDR1 is SGDLS and CDR2 is YYNGEE. V shed 0 bases, J shed 7 bases, and the junction held 14 bases outside the gene matches. The CDR3 extends over 17 amino acids. CDR3 sequence reads: CASSVGRAKGAPNTQYF. CDR3 sequence (DNA): TGTGCCAGCAGCGTAGGAAGGGCGAAGGGGGCCCCGAATACGCAGTATTTT.